The source of this T cell receptor beta chain is a study of blood T cell repertoires in COVID-19. As for the study in general: Material from acute and convalescent COVID-19 was sourced from the United States, Italy and Spain. PBMCs, B-cell-depleted T cells, or T cells provided the cDNA or gDNA that made up the material.

CDR3 size: 14 residues. Per the germline V gene, CDR1 is SGHRS and CDR2 is YFSETQ. Trimming took 0 bases from V and 1 from J, leaving 7 bases between them. Per the original methods: Estimation of nucleated cell counts was performed using reference gene primer amplification. Only in-frame clones appear in the TCRdb table, and some are missing; sequencing was by immunoSEQ multiplex PCR. That table is the source of V, J and clone size, and D and trimming were worked out from the DNA. There are under 140,000 clones in the sample; around 79% occur only once, and roughly 17% lies in the top ten. On this clone: This specimen includes other DNA sequences encoding the same CDR3.

The gene calls are TRBV5-1 and TRBJ1-1; D not certain. Sequenced material: peripheral blood. This TCR derives from a woman older than 75 with active or convalescent COVID-19. DNA of the CDR3: TGCGCCAGCAGCTTGGTTCCGGGGAACACTGAAGCTTTCTTT. Amino acids: CASSLVPGNTEAFF.